The clone carrying this T cell receptor (beta chain) was detected once. The data were obtained in a study of PD-L1 blockade in urothelial cancer. Study summary: Men with urothelial cancer arising in the bladder made up about 85% of the roughly 30 patients.

Time point here: pretreatment peripheral blood. Sequencing used immunoSEQ multiplex PCR; TCRdb keeps in-frame clones, though not all of them. The sample has 45,000 to 50,000 clones, 79% seen once. CDR1 and CDR2 from the germline V gene are LNHDA and SQIVND (reference sequence). CDR3 length equals 13 residues. Trimming stripped 3 bases from V and 9 bases from J, with 15 bases between. Sample: PBMCs, taken around atezolizumab (anti-PD-L1) treatment. The TCR was taken from a man between 65 and 85 years old with urothelial cancer. The rearrangement links TRBV19 to TRBJ2-7; D ambiguous. DNA of the CDR3: TGTGCCAGTAGTATTAATGAGGAGAGTGGGCAGTACTTC. Translating it yields CASSINEESGQYF.